One and the same sample provided the 21 T cell receptor beta chains below, sequenced in a study of blood T cells in healthy people across ages. Combining a sample-barcoded 5' primer with a J-beta primer mix, a second PCR ran for roughly 7 to 11 cycles. MiXCR was run by TCRdb on the 5' RACE reads, yielding one entry per CDR3 protein. The table shows roughly 680,000 distinct CDR3 sequences, with 52% occurring only once. Sequenced: blood. These receptors came from a woman aged 80 or older in good health.

The chain carries TRBV20-1 and TRBJ1-2; D is unclear. Trimming cost V 6 bases and J 8 bases, with 13 bases left between them. CDR1 is DFQATT, CDR2 SNEGSKA, per germline (reference sequence). CDR3 length equals 11 residues. The CDR3 sequence: CSAEVFGGYTF. In nucleotides, the CDR3 is TGCAGTGCCGAGGTGTTCGGAGGCTACACCTTC.

This clonotype was observed a handful of times. The CDR3 DNA reads as TGTGCCACCAGTGACTCGAGCCCCCGGACAGGGGGAAAGTCGACGTGGTCCTACAATGAGCAGTTCTTC. Encoded protein: CATSDSSPRTGGKSTWSYNEQFF. This rearrangement joins TRBV24-1 to TRBJ2-1, with 10 bases identical to TRBD1. The CDR3 totals 23 residues. Trimming cost V 4 bases and J 1 base; bases outside gene matches: 24. The germline V gene encodes CDR1 KGHDR and CDR2 SFDVKD.

This clonotype was observed many times. The chain links TRBV18 to TRBJ1-1, with D maybe TRBD1 (5 bases). V dropped 3 bases and J dropped 5 bases, with 10 bases sitting between them. Germline CDR1 KGHSH, CDR2 LQKENI. The CDR3 is made up of 13 amino acids. The DNA of the CDR3 is TGTGCCAGCTCACCGCCAGGGAGGACTGAAGCTTTCTTT. This gives the protein CASSPPGRTEAFF.

Points on this clonotype: Since a much larger clone is just one base distant, this may be a read error. The chain employs TRBV7-9 and TRBJ2-5; D gene uncertain. The end of the DNA fits TRBJ2-7 better, so the J call may be wrong. The CDR3 consists of 13 residues. Germline CDR1 and CDR2: SEHNR and FQNEAQ (reference sequence). The CDR3 loop reads CAGSQPSSYEQYF. Written as DNA, the CDR3 is TGTGCCGGCAGCCAACCTTCCTCCTACGAGCAGTACTTC.

This chain connects TRBV20-1 to TRBJ1-2; TRBD1 matches 10 bases. Germline loops: CDR1 DFQATT, CDR2 SNEGSKA (reference sequence). J was trimmed by 2 bases and V by 7 bases; bases with no gene match: 4. CDR3 length equals 13 residues. The CDR3 coding sequence is TGCAGTGTACGGACAGGGGGAAACTATGGCTACACCTTC. This translates into CSVRTGGNYGYTF.

In this sample, this clonotype turned up once. The chain combines TRBV6-5 with TRBJ2-7; 13 bases map to TRBD2. The J call may not be correct, given that the DNA end is closer to TRBJ2-5. The CDR3 totals 20 residues. CDR1 and CDR2 from the germline V gene are MNHEY and SVGAGI. The CDR3 nucleotides read TGTGCCAGCAGTTACCGGGTACTGAGACTAGCGGGAGGTACCCAAGAGACCCAGTACTTC. The encoded protein is CASSYRVLRLAGGTQETQYF.

This clonotype was found many times. The chain joins TRBV7-3 to TRBJ2-1; TRBD1 aligns across 8 bases. V gave up 4 bases and J gave up 1 base; unmatched junction bases: 6. Germline V gene lookup returns CDR1 SGHTA and CDR2 FQGTGA. CDR3 length equals 16 residues. The CDR3 nucleotides read TGTGCCAGCAGCTCCACAGGGGGGTTTTCCTACAATGAGCAGTTCTTC. Protein sequence: CASSSTGGFSYNEQFF.

The chain is built from TRBV5-1 and TRBJ2-3, with a weak D call TRBD1 (5 bases). The CDR3 spans 13 residues. Germline V lookup: CDR1 SGHRS, CDR2 YFSETQ. V was cut by 1 base and J by 14 bases, with 17 bases left in between. CDR3 coding DNA: TGCGCCAGCAGCTTGATCAGCGACAGATACGCGTATTTT. Residues: CASSLISDRYAYF.

Comment on this clonotype: Possible read error: a much larger clone is one base away. The chain couples TRBV12-3 or TRBV12-4 to TRBJ2-5, with a tentative D call TRBD2 (5 bases). V was cut by 5 bases and J by 11 bases, with 18 bases left in between. This CDR3 is 13 amino acids long. The CDR3 spells CASSKGSFPEQYF. In DNA, the CDR3 is TGTGCCAGCAGTAAAGGGAGTTTTCCAGAGCAGTACTTC.

V is TRBV14 and J is TRBJ1-6, with 7 positions matching TRBD1. The trim removed 3 bases at V and 8 bases at J, leaving 10 bases unmatched. CDR3 size: 16 residues. CDR1 SGHDN and CDR2 FVKESK come from the germline V gene. The CDR3 spells CASSQYTGTEYSPLHF. In DNA, the CDR3 is TGTGCCAGCAGCCAGTATACCGGGACAGAGTATTCACCCCTCCACTTT.

The CDR3 region has the DNA TGCGCCAGCGGACGGACTAGCGGGGCCTACGAGCAGTACTTC. Residues: CASGRTSGAYEQYF. This rearrangement joins TRBV5-1 to TRBJ2-7; 12 bases align to TRBD2. V lost 7 bases, J lost 2 bases, and 4 bases stayed unmatched. There are 14 residues in the CDR3. Germline V lookup: CDR1 SGHRS, CDR2 YFSETQ.

There are many counts of this clonotype. V usage is TRBV2 and J usage is TRBJ2-3; the D gene could be TRBD1 or TRBD2 (5 bases each). Germline lookup yields CDR1 SNHLY and CDR2 FYNNEI. V shed 2 bases and J shed 2 bases, with 8 bases lying between them. The CDR3 is 14 amino acids. CDR3 sequence (DNA): TGTGCCAGCAGTGAACGGGGCCTCACAGATACGCAGTATTTT. It specifies CASSERGLTDTQYF.

The count of this clonotype is one. V gene TRBV6-5 combines with J gene TRBJ2-3, with D unresolved. The V gene lost 2 bases and the J gene lost 0 bases, with 18 bases spanning the gap. Germline V gives CDR1 MNHEY, CDR2 SVGAGI. This CDR3 is built from 18 residues. CDR3 sequence: CASSYPPYELNSTDTQYF. DNA for the CDR3: TGTGCCAGCAGTTACCCTCCGTACGAGCTAAATAGCACAGATACGCAGTATTTT.

This clonotype was recorded a few times. The CDR3 DNA reads as TGTGCCAGCAGCCAAGGGACTACACCTATGGAGCAGTTCTTC. It translates to CASSQGTTPMEQFF. The chain combines TRBV3-1 with TRBJ2-1, with D perhaps matching TRBD2 (6 bases). The CDR3 extends over 14 amino acids. V was shortened by 1 base and J by 10 bases, with 14 bases between the two germline ends. The germline CDR1 and CDR2 sequences are LGHDT and YNNKEL (reference sequence).

Many counts were recorded for this clonotype. The chain has TRBV20-1 and TRBJ1-5; 12 nucleotides match TRBD1. The germline gives CDR1 DFQATT, CDR2 SNEGSKA (reference sequence). The junction had 8 bases not matched to a gene; V was cut back by 4 bases and J by 7 bases. This CDR3 region has 15 residues. CDR3 sequence: CSAISGTGGRQPQHF. The CDR3, as DNA: TGCAGTGCTATATCCGGGACAGGGGGCCGCCAGCCCCAGCATTTT.

This clonotype has only a few counts. This chain joins TRBV3-1 and TRBJ2-3; 10 bases fit TRBD1. The ends lost 4 bases at V and 4 bases at J; junction bases unmatched: 8. Germline values: CDR1 LGHDT, CDR2 YNNKEL (reference sequence). This CDR3 is 16 amino acids long. Written as DNA, the CDR3 is TGTGCCAGCAGCCTCCGGACAGGGGGGGGGGCAGATACGCAGTATTTT. Its translation is CASSLRTGGGADTQYF.

This clonotype was recorded once. The V and J genes are TRBV25-1 and TRBJ2-7, with D unresolved. This CDR3 is built from 10 residues. Trimming cost V 10 bases and J 3 bases, with 7 bases left between them. Germline values: CDR1 MGHDK, CDR2 SYGVNS. The CDR3: CATANYEQYF. CDR3 in DNA: TGTGCCACCGCAAACTACGAGCAGTACTTC.

This clonotype was seen just once. The junction shows a germline mismatch at one end, possibly a read error. The V and J genes are TRBV12-3 or TRBV12-4 and TRBJ1-2; D call uncertain. The CDR3 loop spans 13 amino acids. CDR3 bases: TGTGCCAGCAGCGATCAGGAGAACTATGGCCACACCTTC. Translating it yields CASSDQENYGHTF.

Details on this clonotype: A much larger clone sits a single nucleotide away, making a read error possible. The chain links TRBV20-1 to TRBJ2-5; 10 bases agree with TRBD1. Germline-derived CDR1 and CDR2 are DFQATT and SNEGSKA (reference sequence). The CDR3 runs to 14 residues. V shed 3 bases, J shed 13 bases, and the junction held 14 bases outside the gene matches. CDR3 in amino acids: CSASHGQGVYERYF. For the CDR3, the DNA is TGCAGTGCTAGTCACGGACAGGGGGTCTACGAGCGGTACTTC.

The gene calls are TRBV5-1 and TRBJ2-1; TRBD1 or TRBD2 may be the D gene (5 bases each). V lost 5 bases to trimming and J lost 8 bases, with 11 bases between them. Germline lookup yields CDR1 SGHRS and CDR2 YFSETQ. CDR3 length equals 12 residues. CDR3 protein: CASRLGADEQFF. The DNA of the CDR3 is TGCGCCAGCAGACTAGGGGCCGATGAGCAGTTCTTC.

This clonotype has more than one count but fewer than ten. The genes are TRBV18 and TRBJ2-4, with 14 bases aligning to TRBD2. The CDR3 sequence is 14 residues long. The germline V gene has CDR1 KGHSH and CDR2 LQKENI. Unmatched junction bases numbered 5, after V lost 3 bases and J lost 13 bases. DNA for the CDR3: TGTGCCAGCTCACCCAGCGGACTAGCGGGGGGACAGTACTTC. Protein: CASSPSGLAGGQYF.